This TCR beta chain was observed in a study of human T cells and chemical hapten exposure. Described time point: patch test 2, 6 weeks after DPC sensitization. Treatment given: therapeutic diphenylcyclopropenone sensitization with weekly scalp DPC. There are 15 residues in the CDR3. Looked up from germline, CDR1 is MNHEY and CDR2 is SVGAGI. Between the trimmed V and J ends, which lost 0 bases and 4 bases, there was a span of 10 bases. There are a few counts of this clonotype. TCRdb used MiXCR to reprocess the RACE reads, holding one entry per CDR3 protein. The data hold around 69,000 distinct CDR3 sequences, with 8.5% observed a single time.

The chain employs TRBV6-5 and TRBJ1-5, with D unresolved. The source was whole blood, collected in connection with sensitization to the hapten diphenylcyclopropenone (DPC). This TCR was sampled from a woman aged 50 to 60 with alopecia areata. Some clones in this sample may be carry-over from other donors' samples. This CDR3 reads CASSYSISPNQPQHF. The CDR3 DNA follows: TGTGCCAGCAGTTACTCGATATCGCCTAATCAGCCCCAGCATTTT.